This record looks at one T cell receptor beta chain sequence and its context. This specimen belongs to a study of T cells in localized non-small cell lung cancer. CDR1 and CDR2 (germline): WNHNN, SYGVQD (reference sequence). The CDR3 sequence is 13 residues long. V shed 3 bases and J shed 3 bases, with 9 bases lying between them. The assay was immunoSEQ multiplex PCR, and TCRdb's table has in-frame clones only and misses some. The sample has roughly 50,000 clones, around four fifths seen once. The sample here was peripheral blood, taken before any cancer treatment. This clonotype was obtained from a female donor of 60 years or more with stage II squamous cell lung carcinoma. This chain connects TRBV10-1 to TRBJ2-7; the D is unclear. As DNA, the CDR3 is TGCGCCAGCAGTGACACGGAGCTCTACGAGCAGTACTTC. Translated, it gives CASSDTELYEQYF.